This entry is about one T cell receptor (beta chain). This receptor's antigen is unknown. No clone much larger than this one lies a single base away; base qualities are absent. Other nucleotide sequences in the sample specify the same CDR3. The record originates from a study of human versus mouse CDR3 diversity and MHC coevolution (dated by TCRdb to the late 2010s). In the study overall: The immunoSEQ assay was reported to detect one in 200,000 T cells and to minimize multiplex PCR amplification bias. Repertoires of human naive CD4 T cells were used as a reference for TCR selection on multiple MHC II alleles and were compared against human-TCR-locus transgenic mice carrying single MHC II. The human cohort comprised three healthy volunteer blood donors, one aged 30 to 40, one aged 40 to 49 and one aged 60 to 70 at collection. Valid reads per sample ranged from about 0.6 x 10^7 to 1.8 x 10^7 across mouse and human samples. What the work shows at the level of the full study, not this receptor alone: The largest TCR beta repertoire, roughly 1.5 million clonotypes, was estimated by iCHAO1 for humans, a finding likely attributable to selection by multiple MHC II molecules. On average, humans had more CDR3 deletions and insertions than mice, indicating greater exonuclease and TdT activity. Because human T cells were selected on 5 or 6 MHC II alleles, repertoire diversity in humans and mice was not considered directly comparable. The lowest clonal inequality scores among all compared groups were observed in most of the three human donors.

Fluorescence-activated cell sorting was used to isolate naive CD4 T cells, defined as CD45RO-negative and CD62L-positive, from PBMCs. Around 50 ml of fresh peripheral blood was drawn per donor, and PBMCs were isolated by Ficoll density centrifugation. All samples were sorted on a FACSAria III instrument and reached purity above 90%. Compared with germline, V lacks 8 bases and J lacks 5 bases; bases without a gene match: 3. The germline V gene (reference sequence) provides CDR1 LNHDA and CDR2 SQIVND. The CDR3 runs 12 residues from the cysteine to the phenylalanine. Of all the DNA, just the CDR3 is kept, 36 bases in frame from base 1. The QIAGEN blood and tissue kit was used to extract genomic DNA from sorted cells, and the DNA was quantified on a NanoDrop 1000. Deep sequencing and quantification of TCR alpha and beta chains were performed on the immunoSEQ platform by multiplex PCR of genomic DNA. As for the original processing: IMGT gene and region definitions were used for annotation of the TCR sequences. Out-of-frame rearrangements served as a stand-in for the preselection repertoire and were compared with in-frame clonotypes. To estimate repertoire size, the study used the iCHAO1 estimator that comes with the immunoSEQ platform. A Gini index based on the Lorenz curve was applied to in-frame amino acid clonotypes to measure clonal inequality. The intersect function in the R package tcR was used to count shared clonotypes, while the Jaccard index served to score similarity. Principal component analysis of V, J and V-J usage frequencies was run with the R prcomp function without normalization. In TCRdb, the immuneACCESS table is reduced to in-frame sequences with V and J assigned. These tables do not hold every clone; where another copy was compared, an unresolved V gene accounts for under half, and the others remain unexplained. The V and J calls and clone size are taken from that table; D and trimming were inferred from the DNA. The sample records fewer than 80,000 clones, roughly 90% of which are singletons. Less than 0.19% of the sample is held by the ten biggest clonotypes.

This TCR derives from a person aged 30-70 years in good health. The V and J segments used are TRBV19 and TRBJ2-5, with 9 bases aligning to TRBD1. The sequencing sample was made of naive CD4+ T cells from blood. The cell subset or site label, as the study defines it: CD45RO-negative CD62L-positive naive CD4 T cells. The sequenced DNA is TGTGCCAGTCGGGACAGGGAGGAGACCCAGTACTTC. Translated, it reads CASRDREETQYF.